The 14 T cell receptor beta chains given below trace back to one sample, sequenced in a study of blood T cell repertoires in COVID-19. Here immunoSEQ multiplex PCR was the method, and the copy in TCRdb shows in-frame clones only, minus some. The table shows about 260,000 clones, with around 90% occurring only once. The sample taken for sequencing was peripheral blood. The receptors shown here come from a human donor in a cohort sampled during active COVID-19.

The chain employs TRBV19 and TRBJ1-1; the match to TRBD1 covers 7 bases. Germline V lookup: CDR1 LNHDA, CDR2 SQIVND (reference sequence). Unmatched junction bases numbered 8, after V lost 6 bases and J lost 1 base. The CDR3 extends over 15 amino acids. CDR3 loop: CASRTGLERNTEAFF. The CDR3, as DNA: TGTGCCAGTAGGACAGGGTTAGAAAGGAACACTGAAGCTTTCTTT.

The chain is built from TRBV27 and TRBJ2-5, with 14 nucleotides matching TRBD2. V trimming: 1 base; J trimming: 5 bases; junction bases outside the gene matches: 6. The CDR3 covers 17 residues. CDR1 and CDR2 from the germline V gene are MNHEY and SMNVEV (reference sequence). CDR3 nucleotides: TGTGCCAGCAGTTTATACCCGGGACTAGCGGGAGAGGAGACCCAGTACTTC. Translating it yields CASSLYPGLAGEETQYF.

The chain couples TRBV18 to TRBJ1-1, with D tentatively TRBD1 (6 bases). The germline V gene encodes CDR1 KGHSH and CDR2 LQKENI. The CDR3 length is 16 residues. V lost 2 bases, J lost 4 bases, and 17 bases lay in between. The CDR3: CASSPRGRGEGTEAFF. CDR3 DNA: TGTGCCAGCTCACCAAGGGGCAGGGGTGAGGGCACTGAAGCTTTCTTT. Full variable domain (rest looked up from reference TRBV18 and TRBJ1-1): NAGVMQNPRHLVRRRGQEARLRCSPMKGHSHVYWYRQLPEEGLKFMVYLQKENIIDESGMPKERFSAEFPKEGPSILRIQQVVRGDSAAYFCASSPRGRGEGTEAFFGQGTRLTVV.

This chain links TRBV28 with TRBJ1-5; D gene uncertain. Trimming removed 3 bases at V and 0 bases at J, with 12 bases between. This CDR3 spans 16 amino acids. CDR1 is MDHEN and CDR2 is SYDVKM in the germline V gene. CDR3 amino acids: CASSLMRAFSNQPQHF. The CDR3 DNA is TGTGCCAGCAGTTTGATGAGGGCGTTTAGCAATCAGCCCCAGCATTTT.

J is TRBJ2-7 and V is TRBV27; the match to TRBD1 covers 10 bases. V shed 4 bases and J 1 base; nucleotides not matched to a gene: 4. The CDR3 sequence is 15 residues long. Germline values: CDR1 MNHEY, CDR2 SMNVEV (reference sequence). The CDR3 DNA is TGTGCCAGCAGTTCAGGGACAGGGGTTTCCTACGAGCAGTACTTC. As protein: CASSSGTGVSYEQYF.

The V gene is TRBV7-6, the J gene TRBJ2-5; tentative D call: TRBD1 (5 bases). Germline V gene lookup returns CDR1 SGHVS and CDR2 FNYEAQ. The CDR3 is 15 amino acids. The ends were cut back, 5 bases at V and 4 bases at J, with 17 bases in the middle. The CDR3 region has the DNA TGTGCCAGCAGCACAAAAATAGACCAGGGAGAGACCCAGTACTTC. Translating it yields CASSTKIDQGETQYF.

The chain uses TRBV2 and TRBJ1-2; perhaps TRBD1 as D (6 bases). This CDR3 has 13 amino acids. The germline V gene encodes CDR1 SNHLY and CDR2 FYNNEI. The germline V and J ends were trimmed by 6 bases and 5 bases, with 13 bases remaining between them. As DNA, the CDR3 is TGTGCCAGCAGCCAGGGGAAACCTTATGGCTACACCTTC. Protein sequence: CASSQGKPYGYTF.

V is TRBV12-5 and J is TRBJ2-7; 9 nucleotides agree with TRBD1. The length of the CDR3 is 15 residues. The J segment lost 6 bases and the V segment lost 1 base, leaving 7 bases of the junction unmatched. In germline, CDR1 is LGHNT, CDR2 FRNRAP. In DNA, the CDR3 is TGTGCTAGTGGTTTGGCGGGACAGGGAGGACTCGAGCAGTACTTC. Encoded protein: CASGLAGQGGLEQYF.

The V gene is TRBV27, the J gene TRBJ2-1; 8 bases are a match to TRBD2. This CDR3 has 16 residues. Per germline, CDR1 MNHEY and CDR2 SMNVEV (reference sequence). V shed 1 base, J shed 4 bases, and the junction held 6 bases outside the gene matches. This CDR3 reads CASSLLSTSGYNEQFF. CDR3 nucleotide sequence: TGTGCCAGCAGTTTATTGAGTACTAGCGGTTACAATGAGCAGTTCTTC.

The gene calls are TRBV7-2 and TRBJ1-1; TRBD1 agrees at 8 bases. CDR3 length: 15 residues. V shed 2 bases, J shed 3 bases, and the junction held 5 bases outside the gene matches. Germline V gene lookup returns CDR1 SGHTA and CDR2 FQGNSA. The CDR3 reads CASSLPQGGDTEAFF. The CDR3 coding sequence is TGTGCCAGCAGCTTACCACAGGGGGGGGACACTGAAGCTTTCTTT.

The chain couples TRBV6-5 to TRBJ2-7; 10 nucleotides agree with TRBD2. CDR1 and CDR2 (germline): MNHEY, SVGAGI. V shed 8 bases and J 1 base; nucleotides not matched to a gene: 5. This CDR3 has 14 amino acids. CDR3 bases: TGTGCCAGCGGCGAGCGGGGGGGGTCCTACGAGCAGTACTTC. Translating it yields CASGERGGSYEQYF.

The chain employs TRBV6-5 and TRBJ2-7; D perhaps matches TRBD2 (6 bases). Germline-derived CDR1 and CDR2 are MNHEY and SVGAGI. Trimming removed 0 bases at V and 3 bases at J, with 12 bases between. The length of the CDR3 is 15 residues. The DNA for the CDR3 is TGTGCCAGCAGTTACTCGGTGGGGGGATACTACGAGCAGTACTTC. Translating gives CASSYSVGGYYEQYF.

The sample holds a few counts of this clone. The J gene is TRBJ1-1, the V gene TRBV10-3; D is possibly TRBD1 (5 bases). Germline CDR1 reads ENHRY; CDR2 reads SYGVKD. The CDR3 sequence is 12 residues long. V was clipped by 10 bases and J by 4 bases, with 13 bases between them. CDR3 DNA sequence: TGTGCCACCTGGGACTGGATCACTGAAGCTTTCTTT. Residues: CATWDWITEAFF.

The chain carries TRBV7-6 and TRBJ2-7; 9 nucleotides align to TRBD1. CDR1 is SGHVS, CDR2 FNYEAQ, per germline. The V segment lost 4 bases and the J segment 3 bases; nucleotides outside the gene matches: 7. This CDR3 has 15 residues. CDR3 region: CASSSGGQGYYEQYF. The CDR3 nucleotides are TGTGCCAGCAGCTCAGGAGGACAGGGGTACTACGAGCAGTACTTC.